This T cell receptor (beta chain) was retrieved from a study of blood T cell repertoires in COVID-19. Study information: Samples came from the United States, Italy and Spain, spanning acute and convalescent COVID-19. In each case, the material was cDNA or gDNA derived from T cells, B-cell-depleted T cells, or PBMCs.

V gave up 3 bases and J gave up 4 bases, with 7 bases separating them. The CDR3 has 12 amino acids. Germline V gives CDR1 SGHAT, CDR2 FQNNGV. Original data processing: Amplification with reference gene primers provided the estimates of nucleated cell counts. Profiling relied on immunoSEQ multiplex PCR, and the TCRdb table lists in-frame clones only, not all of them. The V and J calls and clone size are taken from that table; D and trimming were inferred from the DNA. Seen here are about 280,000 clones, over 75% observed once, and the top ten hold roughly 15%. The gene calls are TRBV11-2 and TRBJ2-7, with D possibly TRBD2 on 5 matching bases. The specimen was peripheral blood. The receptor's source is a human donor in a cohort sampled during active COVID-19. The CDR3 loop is CASSFLAYEQYF. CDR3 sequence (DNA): TGTGCCAGCAGCTTTCTAGCTTACGAGCAGTACTTC.